These 32 T cell receptor beta chains originate from one sample sequenced in a study of cytomegalovirus exposure and HLA in healthy donors. Vbeta (60) and Jbeta (13) primers were used in the PCR. Method: immunoSEQ multiplex PCR; TCRdb's copy keeps in-frame clones and lacks some. The sample yields 200,000 to 300,000 clones, 82% seen once. Sample: PBMCs. The receptors were sampled from a woman aged 40-49 years in good health and CMV-seropositive.

The chain employs TRBV27 and TRBJ1-1; D is possibly TRBD1 (5 bases). Germline loops: CDR1 MNHEY, CDR2 SMNVEV (reference sequence). This CDR3 has 14 amino acids. Trimming removed 6 bases at V and 1 base at J, with 12 bases between. DNA of the CDR3: TGTGCCAGCAGGGCTGGGGCGCCGAACACTGAAGCTTTCTTT. It is translated as CASRAGAPNTEAFF.

The chain employs TRBV7-9 and TRBJ2-2; a possible D gene is TRBD1 (6 bases). V lost 1 base to trimming and J lost 1 base, with 7 bases between them. The length of the CDR3 is 15 residues. Germline V gives CDR1 SEHNR, CDR2 FQNEAQ (reference sequence). The CDR3 loop is CASSLVQGNTGELFF. DNA of the CDR3: TGTGCCAGCAGCTTAGTACAGGGGAACACCGGGGAGCTGTTTTTT. Complete variable domain (other parts from reference TRBV7-9 and TRBJ2-2): DTGVSQNPRHKITKRGQNVTFRCDPISEHNRLYWYRQTLGQGPEFLTYFQNEAQLEKSRLLSDRFSAERPKGSFSTLEIQRTEQGDSAMYLCASSLVQGNTGELFFGEGSRLTVL.

J is TRBJ2-1 and V is TRBV9; perhaps TRBD1 as D (5 bases). The CDR3 runs 15 residues. Germline assignment: CDR1 SGDLS and CDR2 YYNGEE. V lost 4 bases to trimming and J lost 0 bases, with 11 bases between them. CDR3 in amino acids: CASSHQGSSYNEQFF. The CDR3, as DNA: TGTGCCAGCAGCCACCAGGGAAGCTCCTACAATGAGCAGTTCTTC.

This rearrangement joins TRBV14 to TRBJ1-2; TRBD1 is a possible D gene (6 bases). Germline-derived CDR1 and CDR2 are SGHDN and FVKESK. V was pared by 4 bases and J by 2 bases, with 11 bases between. The length of the CDR3 is 14 residues. CDR3 DNA sequence: TGTGCCAGCAGCCGACAGGAGGTGAACTATGGCTACACCTTC. It encodes CASSRQEVNYGYTF.

V gene TRBV9 combines with J gene TRBJ1-1; 8 bases are shared with TRBD1. There are 15 residues in the CDR3. V was clipped by 4 bases and J by 4 bases; unmatched bases: 9. The germline CDR1 and CDR2 sequences are SGDLS and YYNGEE. CDR3 sequence reads: CASSLSGTGGTEAFF. CDR3 DNA sequence: TGTGCCAGCAGCCTGTCCGGGACAGGCGGCACTGAAGCTTTCTTT.

The V call is TRBV30, the J call TRBJ1-3; 7 nucleotides align to TRBD1. CDR3 length: 15 amino acids. Trimming took 2 bases from V and 0 from J; bases not matched to a gene: 4. Germline V gene data show CDR1 as GTSNPN and CDR2 as SVGIG (reference sequence). CDR3 loop: CAWSSPGGSGNTIYF. The CDR3, as DNA: TGTGCCTGGAGTTCTCCAGGGGGCTCTGGAAACACCATATATTTT.

The chain recombines TRBV29-1 with TRBJ2-7; 8 bases match TRBD1. Germline V gives CDR1 SQVTM, CDR2 ANQGSEA. The CDR3 consists of 16 residues. Germline trimming cut 5 bases from V and 1 base from J; bases unmatched to any gene: 13. CDR3: CSVWTGQGLRSYEQYF. The CDR3 DNA sequence: TGCAGCGTTTGGACCGGACAGGGTTTGAGATCCTACGAGCAGTACTTC.

The V call is TRBV28, the J call TRBJ1-6, with 10 bases that match TRBD1. The J segment lost 11 bases and the V segment lost 5 bases, leaving 18 bases of the junction unmatched. The germline CDR1 and CDR2 sequences are MDHEN and SYDVKM. CDR3 size: 18 residues. This CDR3 reads CASSPGSGQGGLWTPLHF. DNA for the CDR3: TGTGCCAGCAGTCCCGGTTCCGGACAGGGGGGCTTGTGGACACCCCTCCACTTT.

V usage is TRBV11-3 and J usage is TRBJ1-2; 9 bases line up with TRBD1. Trimming cost V 5 bases and J 2 bases; bases outside gene matches: 9. Germline V gives CDR1 SGHNT, CDR2 YENEEA. CDR3 size: 16 residues. The CDR3 DNA follows: TGTGCCAGCAGCCCATTAACAGGGGGCTCAAACTATGGCTACACCTTC. Protein sequence: CASSPLTGGSNYGYTF.

J is TRBJ1-2 and V is TRBV12-5; D call uncertain. The CDR3 loop spans 15 amino acids. From germline, CDR1 is LGHNT and CDR2 FRNRAP. Trimming removed 0 bases at V and 8 bases at J, with 16 bases between. CDR3 bases: TGTGCTAGTGGTTTGGTACTAGAGGGAGCGGGCGGCTACACCTTC. It is translated as CASGLVLEGAGGYTF. Variable domain in full (rest from reference TRBV12-5 and TRBJ1-2): DARVTQTPRHKVTEMGQEVTMRCQPILGHNTVFWYRQTMMQGLELLAYFRNRAPLDDSGMPKDRFSAEMPDATLATLKIQPSEPRDSAVYFCASGLVLEGAGGYTFGSGTRLTVV.

This clone was counted a single time. The gene calls are TRBV15 and TRBJ2-1; 14 nucleotides agree with TRBD2. Germline V CDR1 and CDR2: LNHNV, YYDKDF (reference sequence). This CDR3 is built from 18 residues. The junction had 6 bases not matched to a gene; V was cut back by 2 bases and J by 3 bases. The CDR3 bases are TGTGCCACCAGCAGACTGGGACTAGCGGGAGTAGTCTACAATGAGCAGTTCTTC. This sequence encodes CATSRLGLAGVVYNEQFF.

The rearrangement links TRBV25-1 to TRBJ1-2, with 7 bases fitting TRBD1. Unmatched junction bases numbered 5, after V lost 4 bases and J lost 6 bases. The CDR3 consists of 13 residues. The V gene's germline CDR1 is MGHDK and CDR2 SYGVNS. The chain's CDR3 is CASSGSQGNGYTF. CDR3 coding DNA: TGTGCCAGCAGTGGGTCACAGGGGAATGGCTACACCTTC.

A word on this clone: The same CDR3 is also encoded by other DNA sequences in this sample. CDR3 residues: CASSLSGEETQYF. For the CDR3, the DNA is TGTGCCAGCAGCTTAAGCGGGGAAGAGACCCAGTACTTC. The J gene is TRBJ2-5, the V gene TRBV7-2; TRBD2 matches 7 bases. J was trimmed by 3 bases and V by 2 bases; bases with no gene match: 0. In germline, CDR1 is SGHTA, CDR2 FQGNSA. The CDR3 extends over 13 amino acids.

The rearrangement uses TRBV30 and TRBJ1-1; D unclear. The CDR3 contains 14 residues. Trimming pared 2 bases from V and 3 bases from J, leaving 13 bases between. The germline V gene encodes CDR1 GTSNPN and CDR2 SVGIG (reference sequence). This CDR3 reads CAWSTKGRYTEAFF. Written as DNA, the CDR3 is TGTGCCTGGAGTACGAAAGGGAGATACACTGAAGCTTTCTTT.

The gene calls are TRBV7-2 and TRBJ2-5, with D tentatively TRBD2 (5 bases). Trimming left V 6 bases short and J 4 bases short, with 12 bases between. Germline CDR1 SGHTA, CDR2 FQGNSA. The CDR3 runs 13 residues. The CDR3 nucleotides read TGTGCCAGCAGATCCAGCGGCAGAGAGACCCAGTACTTC. This encodes CASRSSGRETQYF. Full variable domain (missing parts from reference TRBV7-2 and TRBJ2-5): GAGVSQSPSNKVTEKGKDVELRCDPISGHTALYWYRQSLGQGLEFLIYFQGNSAPDKSGLPSDRFSAERTGGSVSTLTIQRTQQEDSAVYLCASRSSGRETQYFGPGTRLLVL.

V usage is TRBV9 and J usage is TRBJ2-6; D unclear. V was cut by 0 bases and J by 0 bases, with 4 bases left in between. Germline CDR1 is SGDLS and CDR2 is YYNGEE. The CDR3 consists of 15 residues. The CDR3 loop is CASSVGLSGANVLTF. The DNA of the CDR3 is TGTGCCAGCAGCGTAGGACTCTCTGGGGCCAACGTCCTGACTTTC.

V is TRBV13 and J is TRBJ2-5; tentative D call: TRBD1 (6 bases). The better agreement between TRBJ2-7 and the DNA end casts doubt on the J call. Germline V gives CDR1 PRHDT, CDR2 FYEKMQ (reference sequence). This CDR3 has 14 residues. CDR3 DNA sequence: TGTGCCAGCAGCTCACAGGGCAGCTCCTACGAGCAGTACTTC. Encoded protein: CASSSQGSSYEQYF.

The V and J genes are TRBV27 and TRBJ1-2; tentatively, D is TRBD1 (5 bases). Germline assignment: CDR1 MNHEY and CDR2 SMNVEV (reference sequence). The length of the CDR3 is 13 residues. V lost 8 bases, J lost 8 bases, and 18 bases lay in between. The CDR3 sequence is CASGTFLGRGYTF. CDR3 DNA sequence: TGTGCCAGCGGAACCTTTTTGGGGCGAGGCTACACCTTC.

This chain joins TRBV11-3 and TRBJ1-2; TRBD1 is a possible D gene (6 bases). This CDR3 region has 15 residues. Trimming pared 0 bases from V and 2 bases from J, leaving 10 bases between. The V gene's germline CDR1 is SGHNT and CDR2 YENEEA. The CDR3 region has the DNA TGTGCCAGCAGCTTAGATCCACAGGGAAACTATGGCTACACCTTC. Amino acid sequence: CASSLDPQGNYGYTF.

V is TRBV27 and J is TRBJ2-5; maybe TRBD1 (5 bases). Matching the DNA end better, TRBJ2-7 makes the J call doubtful. The V gene's germline CDR1 is MNHEY and CDR2 SMNVEV (reference sequence). The CDR3 contains 14 residues. CDR3 bases: TGTGCCAGCAGTTTATATACAGGTGGCTACGAGCAGTACTTC. Encoded protein: CASSLYTGGYEQYF.

Only a few counts were recorded for this clone. Mismatch with germline at one junction end may stem from a read error. The chain uses TRBV5-5 and TRBJ2-7, with TRBD2 as a possible D gene (6 bases). The CDR3 contains 12 residues. Germline CDR1 and CDR2: SGHKS and YYEKEE (reference sequence). CDR3 sequence: CASSLMGGEADF. The DNA of the CDR3 is TGTGCCAGCAGCTTGATGGGCGGGGAAGCGGACTTC.

The chain recombines TRBV9 with TRBJ2-7, with TRBD2 matching over 7 bases. Per germline, CDR1 SGDLS and CDR2 YYNGEE. With 5 bases clipped from V and 0 bases from J, the junction kept 8 bases outside the gene matches. The CDR3 spans 15 residues. Here the CDR3 DNA reads TGTGCCAGCAGTGGCGGGGCGGGGGTCTCCTACGAGCAGTACTTC. This encodes CASSGGAGVSYEQYF. Filled out from reference TRBV9 and TRBJ2-7, the complete variable domain reads DSGVTQTPKHLITATGQRVTLRCSPRSGDLSVYWYQQSLDQGLQFLIQYYNGEERAKGNILERFSAQQFPDLHSELNLSSLELGDSALYFCASSGGAGVSYEQYFGPGTRLTVT.

The chain couples TRBV6-1 to TRBJ1-1, with TRBD1 identical over 7 bases. Germline V gene sequence: CDR1 MNHNS, CDR2 SASEGT. This CDR3 region has 15 residues. Losses at the gene ends were 1 base for V and 7 bases for J; bases not matched to a gene: 9. The CDR3 sequence is CASSEGIPGQIEAFF. CDR3 DNA sequence: TGTGCCAGCAGTGAAGGAATCCCGGGACAGATTGAAGCTTTCTTT.

This clone was found once. CDR3 in DNA: TGTGCCAGCAGCCCGGGACTAGCGGCCACCTACGAGCAGTACTTC. Its protein is CASSPGLAATYEQYF. The chain employs TRBV9 and TRBJ2-7, with 11 bases that match TRBD2. This CDR3 has 15 residues. The germline V gene encodes CDR1 SGDLS and CDR2 YYNGEE. The trim removed 4 bases at V and 2 bases at J, leaving 5 bases unmatched.

Note on this clone: One end of the junction is discordant with germline, which a read error may explain. The chain joins TRBV6-1 to TRBJ1-1; the match to TRBD1 covers 7 bases. Germline V gene sequence: CDR1 MNHNS, CDR2 SASEGT. This CDR3 comprises 16 residues. CDR3 sequence reads: CASSVRRTGRNAEAFF. CDR3 in DNA: TGTGCCAGCAGTGTTAGGAGGACAGGCCGGAACGCTGAAGCTTTCTTT.

The chain has TRBV30 and TRBJ2-7; tentative D call: TRBD1 (5 bases). The germline V and J ends were trimmed by 5 bases and 3 bases, with 11 bases remaining between them. Germline lookup yields CDR1 GTSNPN and CDR2 SVGIG (reference sequence). The CDR3 is made up of 12 amino acids. The CDR3 region has the DNA TGTGCCTGGTCTAGGCAGGGCTACGAGCAGTACTTC. Translating gives CAWSRQGYEQYF.

The chain uses TRBV6-5 and TRBJ1-1, with D uncertain. CDR1 is MNHEY and CDR2 is SVGAGI in the germline V gene. The CDR3 length is 14 residues. Trimming left V 0 bases short and J 4 bases short, with 9 bases between. Here the CDR3 DNA reads TGTGCCAGCAGTTACTCGAGGGTTCGCACTGAAGCTTTCTTT. It is translated as CASSYSRVRTEAFF.

The chain is built from TRBV5-6 and TRBJ1-2; D might be TRBD1 (6 bases). Germline V gene sequence: CDR1 SGHDT, CDR2 YYEEEE. The CDR3 consists of 16 residues. The V and J ends lost 4 bases and 7 bases respectively, with 23 bases between them. CDR3 protein: CASSPQGGGRIRGYTF. The CDR3 DNA is TGTGCCAGCAGCCCGCAAGGGGGGGGGAGGATACGTGGCTACACCTTC.

The chain combines TRBV10-3 with TRBJ2-5, with 14 bases that match TRBD2. Germline CDR1 ENHRY, CDR2 SYGVKD. V shed 10 bases, J shed 0 bases, and the junction held 10 bases outside the gene matches. The CDR3 loop spans 17 amino acids. The CDR3 protein is CASAPGLAGANQETQYF. The CDR3 region has the DNA TGTGCCAGCGCCCCGGGACTAGCGGGGGCGAACCAAGAGACCCAGTACTTC.

This chain links TRBV19 with TRBJ2-3, with a tentative D call TRBD1 (6 bases). From germline, CDR1 is LNHDA and CDR2 SQIVND (reference sequence). The CDR3 has 17 residues. V was cut by 6 bases and J by 0 bases, with 19 bases left in between. The CDR3 DNA sequence: TGTGCCAGTAGCCCCCTTCAGGGGTTAGGGAGCACAGATACGCAGTATTTT. Its protein product is CASSPLQGLGSTDTQYF.

The rearrangement links TRBV12-5 to TRBJ1-1; possibly TRBD1 for D (5 bases). Trimming removed 2 bases at V and 1 base at J, with 11 bases between. This CDR3 contains 15 residues. CDR1 and CDR2 (germline): LGHNT, FRNRAP. The DNA for the CDR3 is TGTGCTAGTGGTTTGACCTTAACAGGGAACACTGAAGCTTTCTTT. Amino acids: CASGLTLTGNTEAFF.

V and J are TRBV10-3 and TRBJ2-1; the match to TRBD2 covers 7 bases. The CDR3 contains 16 residues. Losses at the gene ends were 0 bases for V and 2 bases for J; bases not matched to a gene: 4. Germline V gives CDR1 ENHRY, CDR2 SYGVKD. The CDR3 protein is CAISESMAGAYNEQFF. CDR3 nucleotide sequence: TGTGCCATCAGTGAGTCTATGGCGGGGGCCTACAATGAGCAGTTCTTC.